The 24 T cell receptor beta chains presented below share a single source sample, sequenced in a study of blood T cell repertoires in COVID-19. The repertoire was sequenced with immunoSEQ multiplex PCR; TCRdb's copy has only in-frame clones and lacks some. Here the sample spans about 100,000 clones, more than 75% being singletons. Sequencing used peripheral blood. The receptors shown here come from a human donor in a cohort sampled during active COVID-19.

J is TRBJ1-6 and V is TRBV7-2; the D gene is possibly TRBD1 (5 bases). CDR3 length: 13 residues. Germline-derived CDR1 and CDR2 are SGHTA and FQGNSA. The V end lost 10 bases, the J end lost 7 bases, and 14 bases lay between the germline ends. The CDR3 sequence is CATGAGQNSPLHF. In nucleotides, the CDR3 is TGTGCCACTGGGGCCGGGCAAAATTCACCCCTCCACTTT.

J is TRBJ2-7 and V is TRBV7-8; unclear D gene. The germline CDR1 and CDR2 sequences are SGHVS and FQNEAQ. Trimming cost V 1 base and J 5 bases, with 12 bases left between them. The CDR3 totals 14 residues. The CDR3 here is CASSLGQALNEQYF. CDR3 DNA sequence: TGTGCCAGCAGCTTAGGTCAGGCCTTGAACGAGCAGTACTTC.

This clone was seen only once. The rearrangement uses TRBV2 and TRBJ2-7; a weak D match, TRBD1 (5 bases). Germline CDR1 reads SNHLY; CDR2 reads FYNNEI. Trimming stripped 6 bases from V and 9 bases from J, with 12 bases between. CDR3 length: 11 residues. The CDR3 region is CASSLDSWQYF. CDR3 nucleotide sequence: TGTGCCAGCAGCCTAGACAGCTGGCAGTACTTC.

The chain combines TRBV5-8 with TRBJ1-2; the D gene is possibly TRBD1 (5 bases). The V end was cut by 3 bases, the J end by 1 base, with 13 bases between. Germline values: CDR1 SGHTS, CDR2 YDEGEE. The CDR3 is 15 residues long. CDR3 sequence (DNA): TGTGCCAGCAGCTCTTGGGGGGGAAATAACTATGGCTACACCTTC. Translated, it gives CASSSWGGNNYGYTF.

The V and J genes are TRBV3-1 (or the pseudogene TRBV3-2) and TRBJ2-1; 9 nucleotides agree with TRBD2. The CDR3 is 15 amino acids. Germline lookup yields CDR1 LGHDT and CDR2 YNNKEL (reference sequence). The ends lost 3 bases at V and 6 bases at J; junction bases unmatched: 6. The CDR3 coding sequence is TGTGCCAGCAGCCATGGCGGGGGGGCCACCAATGAGCAGTTCTTC. Translating gives CASSHGGGATNEQFF.

This chain connects TRBV15 to TRBJ2-7; weak D call: TRBD1 (6 bases). This CDR3 comprises 14 residues. Trimming took 0 bases from V and 2 from J, leaving 8 bases between them. Germline V gene sequence: CDR1 LNHNV, CDR2 YYDKDF (reference sequence). This CDR3 reads CATSRERGTYEQYF. Written as DNA, the CDR3 is TGTGCCACCAGCAGAGAAAGGGGGACCTACGAGCAGTACTTC. The whole variable domain, remainder taken from reference TRBV15 and TRBJ2-7, is DAMVIQNPRYQVTQFGKPVTLSCSQTLNHNVMYWYQQKSSQAPKLLFHYYDKDFNNEADTPDNFQSRRPNTSFCFLDIRSPGLGDTAMYLCATSRERGTYEQYFGPGTRLTVT.

The V gene is TRBV7-2, the J gene TRBJ1-1; the D is unclear. The germline gives CDR1 SGHTA, CDR2 FQGNSA. Between the trimmed V and J ends, which lost 1 base and 4 bases, there was a span of 10 bases. The CDR3 extends over 14 amino acids. As DNA, the CDR3 is TGTGCCAGCAGCTTAGGAATAGTCGCCACTGAAGCTTTCTTT. Amino acid sequence: CASSLGIVATEAFF.

This sequence joins TRBV2 and TRBJ2-2, with D perhaps matching TRBD1 (5 bases). This CDR3 spans 14 amino acids. The ends were cut back, 7 bases at V and 5 bases at J, with 14 bases in the middle. Germline CDR1 SNHLY, CDR2 FYNNEI. The CDR3 nucleotides are TGTGCCAGCACTTTGACAGCCAAGACCGGGGAGCTGTTTTTT. It codes for CASTLTAKTGELFF.

The CDR3 bases are TGCGCCAGCAGCCAAAACAGGGGGAGGACTGAAGCTTTCTTT. Translated, it gives CASSQNRGRTEAFF. The gene calls are TRBV4-3 and TRBJ1-1; TRBD1 matches at 8 bases. The CDR3 is made up of 14 amino acids. Germline CDR1 LGHNA, CDR2 YSLEER. V gave up 2 bases and J gave up 5 bases; unmatched junction bases: 4.

This chain connects TRBV5-1 to TRBJ2-7, with D possibly being TRBD2 (6 bases). The germline gives CDR1 SGHRS, CDR2 YFSETQ. The V gene lost 4 bases and the J gene lost 2 bases, with 19 bases spanning the gap. This CDR3 has 16 amino acids. The CDR3 sequence: CASSPGLLSIAYEQYF. CDR3 nucleotides: TGCGCCAGCAGCCCGGGACTCTTATCTATCGCCTACGAGCAGTACTTC. Full variable domain (remainder filled in from reference TRBV5-1 and TRBJ2-7): KAGVTQTPRYLIKTRGQQVTLSCSPISGHRSVSWYQQTPGQGLQFLFEYFSETQRNKGNFPGRFSGRQFSNSRSEMNVSTLELGDSALYLCASSPGLLSIAYEQYFGPGTRLTVT.

This clone was seen just once. The V call is TRBV7-9, the J call TRBJ2-1; 9 bases are shared with TRBD1. The CDR3 loop spans 15 amino acids. The germline CDR1 and CDR2 sequences are SEHNR and FQNEAQ (reference sequence). V lost 8 bases, J lost 5 bases, and 10 bases stayed unmatched. The CDR3 DNA follows: TGTGCCAGCGGAACCGGGACAGGGATTAACAATGAGCAGTTCTTC. This encodes CASGTGTGINNEQFF.

Only a few counts were recorded for this clone. J is TRBJ1-2 and V is TRBV30; 9 bases map to TRBD1. The CDR3 has 12 amino acids. V dropped 5 bases and J dropped 3; count of bases not matched to a gene: 1. CDR1 and CDR2 (germline): GTSNPN, SVGIG (reference sequence). The CDR3 is CAWGQGYYGYTF. CDR3 in DNA: TGTGCCTGGGGACAGGGGTACTATGGCTACACCTTC. The full variable domain, in which reference TRBV30 and TRBJ1-2 provide the parts outside the CDR3, is SQTIHQWPATLVQPVGSPLSLECTVEGTSNPNLYWYRQAAGRGLQLLFYSVGIGQISSEVPQNLSASRPQDRQFILSSKKLLLSDSGFYLCAWGQGYYGYTFGSGTRLTVV.

J is TRBJ2-1 and V is TRBV5-1; 7 bases align to TRBD1. The CDR3 totals 14 residues. The J segment lost 4 bases and the V segment lost 4 bases, leaving 5 bases of the junction unmatched. Germline lookup yields CDR1 SGHRS and CDR2 YFSETQ. For the CDR3, the DNA is TGCGCCAGCAGCGGAACGGGACAGTACAATGAGCAGTTCTTC. Residues: CASSGTGQYNEQFF.

The chain is built from TRBV30 and TRBJ2-1; tentatively, D is TRBD2 (6 bases). The CDR3 contains 14 residues. Trimming shortened V by 7 bases and J by 2 bases, and 15 bases separated the two germline ends. The germline V gene has CDR1 GTSNPN and CDR2 SVGIG (reference sequence). The CDR3 DNA reads TGTGCCTCGTCCCGGGGAGGCGCCTACAATGAGCAGTTCTTC. The encoded protein is CASSRGGAYNEQFF.

The CDR3 nucleotides are TGTGCCAGCAGTCAGGGAGGTGGGAGGGAGACCCAGTACTTC. This codes for CASSQGGGRETQYF. The V gene is TRBV2, the J gene TRBJ2-5; perhaps TRBD2 as D (6 bases). The CDR3 is 14 amino acids. Germline V gives CDR1 SNHLY, CDR2 FYNNEI. Deletions cut 5 bases from V and 5 bases from J, with 15 bases between. Complete variable domain (other parts from reference TRBV2 and TRBJ2-5): EPEVTQTPSHQVTQMGQEVILRCVPISNHLYFYWYRQILGQKVEFLVSFYNNEISEKSEIFDDQFSVERPDGSNFTLKIRSTKLEDSAMYFCASSQGGGRETQYFGPGTRLLVL.

This chain links TRBV5-1 with TRBJ2-5; TRBD2 matches at 10 bases. The germline V gene has CDR1 SGHRS and CDR2 YFSETQ. The CDR3 totals 14 residues. The V gene end was trimmed by 4 bases and the J gene end by 3 bases; junction bases not matched to a gene: 3. The CDR3 sequence: CASSHTSGEETQYF. CDR3 nucleotides: TGCGCCAGCAGCCATACTAGCGGGGAAGAGACCCAGTACTTC.

V gene TRBV18 combines with J gene TRBJ1-1; D not certain. V shed 5 bases and J shed 6 bases, with 13 bases lying between them. The CDR3 spans 13 residues. The germline V gene encodes CDR1 KGHSH and CDR2 LQKENI. CDR3 in DNA: TGTGCCAGCTCAACGGCGGTTTTTTCTGAAGCTTTCTTT. It translates to CASSTAVFSEAFF.

The chain uses TRBV7-2 and TRBJ2-5; TRBD2 matches 7 bases. The ends lost 1 base at V and 5 bases at J; junction bases unmatched: 19. Germline assignment: CDR1 SGHTA and CDR2 FQGNSA. This CDR3 region has 19 residues. CDR3 residues: CASSLVQSVRAGSMETQYF. CDR3 nucleotides: TGTGCCAGCAGCTTAGTTCAATCCGTTCGAGCGGGGAGTATGGAGACCCAGTACTTC.

The rearrangement uses TRBV6-2 or TRBV6-3 and TRBJ1-1, with D possibly being TRBD1 (6 bases). Trimming stripped 5 bases from V and 7 bases from J, with 14 bases between. Germline V lookup: CDR1 MNHEY, CDR2 SVGEGT. This CDR3 contains 13 residues. The CDR3 reads CASSATGLFEAFF. CDR3 nucleotides: TGTGCCAGCAGTGCTACAGGGCTCTTTGAAGCTTTCTTT.

The chain links TRBV6-6 to TRBJ1-1; D may be TRBD1 (5 bases). Germline lookup yields CDR1 MNHNY and CDR2 SVGAGI (reference sequence). V lost 5 bases and J 1 base, leaving 17 bases between the germline ends. The CDR3 has 16 residues. The CDR3 loop reads CASSTTKTAQNTEAFF. As DNA, the CDR3 is TGTGCCAGCAGTACTACGAAGACAGCACAGAACACTGAAGCTTTCTTT.

The DNA of the CDR3 is TGTGCCAGCAGCGGAGGTAGCGGGCCATTCAATGAGCAGTTCTTC. It yields the protein CASSGGSGPFNEQFF. V usage is TRBV9 and J usage is TRBJ2-1; TRBD2 agrees at 7 bases. With V trimmed by 3 bases and J by 6 bases, 9 bases remained unmatched. Germline V gene lookup returns CDR1 SGDLS and CDR2 YYNGEE. The length of the CDR3 is 15 residues.

The V and J genes are TRBV7-7 and TRBJ1-1; the D is unclear. Germline V gene sequence: CDR1 SSHAT, CDR2 FNYEAQ (reference sequence). V was shortened by 1 base and J by 3 bases, with 12 bases between the two germline ends. This CDR3 region has 15 residues. The CDR3 sequence is CASSLVPGFDTEAFF. The CDR3 coding sequence is TGTGCCAGCAGCTTAGTCCCGGGGTTTGACACTGAAGCTTTCTTT.

The genes are TRBV6-5 and TRBJ2-5, with D possibly being TRBD1 (7 bases). Germline V lookup: CDR1 MNHEY, CDR2 SVGAGI. The CDR3 spans 14 residues. V was clipped by 7 bases and J by 1 base, with 13 bases between them. The CDR3 spells CASTPGGPQETQYF. The CDR3 DNA follows: TGTGCCAGCACCCCAGGGGGGCCCCAAGAGACCCAGTACTTC.

This clone appeared once. The V call is TRBV12-2, the J call TRBJ1-2; the table's TRBD1 call for D was not verified on the DNA. TRBV12-2 is tagged as a pseudogene. The CDR3 length is 16 residues. CDR3 DNA: TGTGCAAGTCGCTTGGTACAGGACCTCCGTAACTATGGCTACACCTTC. Its protein is CASRLVQDLRNYGYTF.